This TCR beta chain emerged from a study of T cells after yellow fever vaccination. Overall study: Fractions of low cell number were prepared using SMART-Seq v4 Ultra Low Input.

In regard to this clonotype: The antigen remains undetermined.

Study-wide points: A large majority of primary-vaccination clones showed up again after the booster (approximately 95% CD4, almost 90% CD8).

Using its own MiXCR run on the 5' RACE reads, TCRdb lists one record per CDR3 protein. The table records about 350,000 distinct CDR3 sequences, 8% to 9.5% of them present only once. The CDR3 has 11 amino acids. V shed 5 bases and J shed 5 bases, with 7 bases lying between them. Germline V lookup: CDR1 DFQATT, CDR2 SNEGSKA (reference sequence). The chain is built from TRBV20-1 and TRBJ2-1, with D perhaps matching TRBD1 (6 bases). The sequence derives from a man in his late teens or twenties who received the YFV17D yellow fever vaccine. The sample was PBMCs, taken about 49 days after the first yellow fever vaccination. The CDR3 sequence: CSAGQHNEQFF. CDR3 DNA sequence: TGCAGTGCTGGACAGCACAATGAGCAGTTCTTC.